Following are 30 T cell receptor beta chains from one sample sequenced in a study of blood T cell repertoires in COVID-19. Generated by immunoSEQ multiplex PCR, the TCRdb table keeps only in-frame clones and is missing some. The profile shows around 150,000 clones, 60% to 85% of them singletons. The sample was peripheral blood. These receptors all stem from a man in his sixties with acute or convalescent COVID-19.

This clone was detected once. The CDR3 DNA reads TGTGCCAGCTCACCACCCAGTTCCACTGAAGCTTTCTTT. Its protein product is CASSPPSSTEAFF. The chain has TRBV18 and TRBJ1-1; D gene ambiguous. The CDR3 consists of 13 residues. With 0 bases removed from V and 4 bases from J, the gap between germline ends came to 6 bases. Germline CDR1 is KGHSH and CDR2 is LQKENI.

This rearrangement joins TRBV5-3 to TRBJ1-5; 12 positions agree with TRBD1. TRBV5-3 is an ORF for which the function is uncertain. This CDR3 has 16 residues. V shed 4 bases and J 9 bases; nucleotides not matched to a gene: 11. DNA of the CDR3: TGTGCCAGAAGCAGGGACAGGGGGCGAGAGGTTGGGCCCCAGCATTTT. It codes for CARSRDRGREVGPQHF.

V and J are TRBV19 and TRBJ2-3, with a weak D call TRBD2 (6 bases). V gave up 7 bases and J gave up 2 bases, with 16 bases separating them. In germline, CDR1 is LNHDA, CDR2 SQIVND (reference sequence). CDR3 length: 15 amino acids. CDR3 amino acids: CASTSVEGFTDTQYF. In DNA, the CDR3 is TGTGCCAGTACCTCCGTGGAGGGTTTCACAGATACGCAGTATTTT.

The CDR3: CASSEFGQGEETQYF. The DNA of the CDR3 is TGTGCCAGCAGTGAATTTGGTCAGGGCGAAGAGACCCAGTACTTC. V and J are TRBV25-1 and TRBJ2-5; D is perhaps TRBD1 (5 bases). Deletions cut 1 base from V and 3 bases from J, with 12 bases between. CDR3 length: 15 amino acids. Germline loops: CDR1 MGHDK, CDR2 SYGVNS.

J is TRBJ2-7 and V is TRBV28, with a tentative D call TRBD2 (5 bases). Germline V lookup: CDR1 MDHEN, CDR2 SYDVKM. Trimming removed 5 bases at V and 1 base at J, with 6 bases between. The CDR3 contains 12 residues. DNA of the CDR3: TGTGCCAGCAGTGAGGGATCCTACGAGCAGTACTTC. Its translation is CASSEGSYEQYF.

This clone appeared a few times. The V and J genes are TRBV5-1 and TRBJ1-1; D is possibly TRBD1 (6 bases). This CDR3 is built from 14 residues. Germline CDR1 reads SGHRS; CDR2 reads YFSETQ. Trimming stripped 4 bases from V and 0 bases from J, with 10 bases between. The CDR3 coding sequence is TGCGCCAGCAGCCCGGGACACATGAACACTGAAGCTTTCTTT. It codes for CASSPGHMNTEAFF. The whole variable domain, filled in from reference TRBV5-1 and TRBJ1-1, reads KAGVTQTPRYLIKTRGQQVTLSCSPISGHRSVSWYQQTPGQGLQFLFEYFSETQRNKGNFPGRFSGRQFSNSRSEMNVSTLELGDSALYLCASSPGHMNTEAFFGQGTRLTVV.

A single count supports this clone. This chain connects TRBV10-3 to TRBJ1-3, with D possibly matching TRBD1 (5 bases). Trimming removed 8 bases from V and 8 bases from J, with 16 bases in between. The germline V gene encodes CDR1 ENHRY and CDR2 SYGVKD. The CDR3 is made up of 13 amino acids. The CDR3 reads CAIRDSLRDTIYF. The CDR3 region has the DNA TGTGCCATCCGGGACTCGCTCAGGGACACCATATATTTT.

V gene TRBV9 combines with J gene TRBJ1-4, with a possible D match to TRBD1 (6 bases). The length of the CDR3 is 17 residues. Trimming cost V 4 bases and J 8 bases, with 24 bases left between them. Germline values: CDR1 SGDLS, CDR2 YYNGEE. The CDR3 DNA is TGTGCCAGCAGCCCCTTTAGGGGGGGCCCAGGAGGGGAAAAACTGTTTTTT. Translating gives CASSPFRGGPGGEKLFF.

The J gene is TRBJ2-1, the V gene TRBV7-3; TRBD2 matches 9 bases. The CDR3 runs to 17 residues. CDR1 and CDR2 from the germline V gene are SGHTA and FQGTGA. V shed 2 bases and J 2 bases; nucleotides not matched to a gene: 7. The CDR3 protein is CASSLQSAGGAYNEQFF. The CDR3 coding sequence is TGTGCCAGCAGCTTACAGTCAGCGGGGGGAGCCTACAATGAGCAGTTCTTC.

The rearrangement uses TRBV7-2 and TRBJ1-1; D gene unclear. There are 13 residues in the CDR3. In germline, CDR1 is SGHTA, CDR2 FQGNSA. Trimming cost V 1 base and J 1 base, with 4 bases left between them. For the CDR3, the DNA is TGTGCCAGCAGCTTAGTCAAGAACACTGAAGCTTTCTTT. Its protein product is CASSLVKNTEAFF.

The rearrangement uses TRBV7-8 and TRBJ1-1, with D maybe TRBD1 (6 bases). Between the trimmed V and J ends, which lost 5 bases and 12 bases, there was a span of 16 bases. This CDR3 is 12 amino acids long. CDR1 SGHVS and CDR2 FQNEAQ come from the germline V gene. The CDR3 is CASSPGEGGSFF. For the CDR3, the DNA is TGTGCCAGCAGCCCCGGGGAGGGGGGTTCTTTCTTT.

The J gene is TRBJ2-7, the V gene TRBV29-1; possibly TRBD2 for D (5 bases). Trimming removed 3 bases from V and 2 bases from J, with 14 bases in between. Germline values: CDR1 SQVTM, CDR2 ANQGSEA. CDR3 size: 14 residues. CDR3 region: CSVDSQVGAYEQYF. CDR3 DNA sequence: TGCAGCGTTGATAGTCAGGTCGGGGCCTACGAGCAGTACTTC.

The chain recombines TRBV4-3 with TRBJ2-2; 7 bases match TRBD1. Germline assignment: CDR1 LGHNA and CDR2 YSLEER. Losses at the gene ends were 1 base for V and 6 bases for J; bases not matched to a gene: 2. The CDR3 runs 14 residues. The CDR3 bases are TGCGCCAGCAGCCAAGGGACAGGCGCCGGGGAGCTGTTTTTT. Its translation is CASSQGTGAGELFF.

The rearrangement joins TRBV11-3 to TRBJ1-1; D is undetermined. CDR1 and CDR2 (germline): SGHNT, YENEEA. V lost 5 bases, J lost 3 bases, and 10 bases lay in between. This CDR3 comprises 13 residues. The CDR3, as DNA: TGTGCCAGCAGCCTGGTCCGGGACACTGAAGCTTTCTTT. Its translation is CASSLVRDTEAFF.

This chain links TRBV25-1 with TRBJ2-5; the match to TRBD1 covers 8 bases. Looked up from germline, CDR1 is MGHDK and CDR2 is SYGVNS. Trimming removed 4 bases from V and 8 bases from J; junction bases left unmatched: 9. The CDR3 contains 14 residues. The CDR3 DNA follows: TGTGCCAGCAGTGTCGGGACAGGACTCGGTACCCAGTACTTC. Translation gives CASSVGTGLGTQYF.

The chain recombines TRBV24-1 with TRBJ1-1; the D is unclear. The germline CDR1 and CDR2 sequences are KGHDR and SFDVKD. With 5 bases removed from V and 4 bases from J, the gap between germline ends came to 10 bases. This CDR3 contains 13 residues. CDR3 sequence: CATSGGFRTEAFF. As DNA, the CDR3 is TGTGCCACCAGTGGCGGGTTCCGCACTGAAGCTTTCTTT.

This clone has just one count. The chain recombines TRBV10-3 with TRBJ2-7, with 11 bases identical to TRBD1. The CDR3 runs to 15 residues. CDR1 and CDR2 (germline): ENHRY, SYGVKD. V was clipped by 3 bases and J by 3 bases; unmatched bases: 4. This CDR3 reads CAISDWTGGSYEQYF. The CDR3 DNA sequence: TGTGCCATCAGTGACTGGACAGGGGGCAGCTACGAGCAGTACTTC.

The chain uses TRBV5-1 and TRBJ2-7; TRBD1 aligns across 12 bases. V shed 1 base and J 4 bases; nucleotides not matched to a gene: 18. This CDR3 has 20 amino acids. Germline V gene sequence: CDR1 SGHRS, CDR2 YFSETQ. CDR3 amino acids: CASSLRMRDRGLSRIYEQYF. The CDR3 DNA reads TGCGCCAGCAGCTTGCGTATGCGGGACAGGGGGCTCTCACGGATATACGAGCAGTACTTC.

The genes are TRBV28 and TRBJ2-7; 7 bases agree with TRBD1. Germline trimming cut 6 bases from V and 7 bases from J; bases unmatched to any gene: 9. The CDR3 spans 13 residues. Germline assignment: CDR1 MDHEN and CDR2 SYDVKM. The CDR3 DNA reads as TGTGCCAGCAGCCTAACACAGGGGTGGGAGCAGTACTTC. This gives the protein CASSLTQGWEQYF.

This chain links TRBV13 with TRBJ1-4; D gene unclear. Germline assignment: CDR1 PRHDT and CDR2 FYEKMQ (reference sequence). Trimming stripped 2 bases from V and 5 bases from J, with 12 bases between. This CDR3 contains 15 residues. CDR3 sequence reads: CASSLTAQMNEKLFF. Written as DNA, the CDR3 is TGTGCCAGCAGCTTAACGGCACAGATGAATGAAAAACTGTTTTTT.

This clone was detected once. The chain carries TRBV7-8 and TRBJ2-5; 10 positions agree with TRBD2. CDR3 size: 15 residues. The V gene's germline CDR1 is SGHVS and CDR2 FQNEAQ. V shed 7 bases and J 5 bases; nucleotides not matched to a gene: 10. The CDR3 sequence is CASNHLAGVRETQYF. The CDR3 region has the DNA TGTGCCAGCAACCATCTAGCGGGGGTCCGCGAGACCCAGTACTTC.

The chain combines TRBV19 with TRBJ1-1; TRBD1 is a possible D gene (5 bases). From germline, CDR1 is LNHDA and CDR2 SQIVND (reference sequence). V lost 2 bases and J lost 7, with 11 bases in between. The CDR3 is 13 amino acids. As DNA, the CDR3 is TGTGCCAGTAGTATATCCTCAGGGAATGAAGCTTTCTTT. Its translation is CASSISSGNEAFF.

The CDR3 nucleotides are TGCGCCAGCAGCCCCCGGAGACGGGGATCCTACGAGCAGTACTTC. It yields the protein CASSPRRRGSYEQYF. This sequence joins TRBV4-1 and TRBJ2-7, with D tentatively TRBD2 (5 bases). The CDR3 runs 15 residues. Germline CDR1 is MGHRA and CDR2 is YSYEKL. Deletions cut 4 bases from V and 1 base from J, with 14 bases between.

The chain employs TRBV27 and TRBJ2-1; 11 nucleotides match TRBD2. Germline V gene sequence: CDR1 MNHEY, CDR2 SMNVEV (reference sequence). Trimming took 4 bases from V and 7 from J; bases not matched to a gene: 6. The CDR3 is 15 residues long. CDR3 sequence: CASSSLAGGQNEQFF. CDR3 nucleotide sequence: TGTGCCAGCAGTTCCCTAGCGGGGGGACAAAATGAGCAGTTCTTC.

This chain connects TRBV5-5 to TRBJ2-7; TRBD1 might be the D (6 bases). Germline-derived CDR1 and CDR2 are SGHKS and YYEKEE (reference sequence). The CDR3 loop spans 12 amino acids. The ends were cut back, 4 bases at V and 12 bases at J, with 17 bases in the middle. CDR3 sequence reads: CASSLTGSQRYF. The CDR3 DNA is TGTGCCAGCAGCCTCACAGGGAGTCAGCGGTACTTC.

The rearrangement uses TRBV18 and TRBJ1-6; 8 bases align to TRBD1. The junction had 11 bases not matched to a gene; V was cut back by 6 bases and J by 10 bases. This CDR3 has 15 residues. CDR1 and CDR2 from the germline V gene are KGHSH and LQKENI. The CDR3 sequence: CASSLSGGAKSPLHF. The CDR3 region has the DNA TGTGCCAGCTCCCTTTCAGGGGGCGCGAAATCACCCCTCCACTTT.

The J gene is TRBJ2-7, the V gene TRBV27; D is possibly TRBD1 (6 bases). The CDR3 runs to 14 residues. The germline V and J ends were trimmed by 3 bases and 3 bases, with 12 bases remaining between them. From germline, CDR1 is MNHEY and CDR2 SMNVEV (reference sequence). The CDR3 nucleotides read TGTGCCAGCAGTTTGGACAGTATGAACTACGAGCAGTACTTC. It encodes CASSLDSMNYEQYF.

This chain joins TRBV23-1 and TRBJ2-2; 10 bases line up with TRBD1. TRBV23-1 is sorted into the ORF group, with uncertain function. CDR3 size: 18 residues. V dropped 0 bases and J dropped 5; count of bases not matched to a gene: 9. Written as DNA, the CDR3 is TGCGCCAGCAGTCAATCTATTGGGACAGGGGAAGAGACCGGGGAGCTGTTTTTT. Translated: CASSQSIGTGEETGELFF.

The chain joins TRBV5-4 to TRBJ1-6; D possibly corresponds to TRBD1 (6 bases). V lost 0 bases, J lost 10 bases, and 14 bases lay in between. The CDR3 totals 15 residues. CDR1 is SGHNT and CDR2 is YYREEE in the germline V gene (reference sequence). The CDR3 DNA follows: TGTGCCAGCAGCTTGGGCAGGGGCGCACAGTCACCCCTCCACTTT. Translation: CASSLGRGAQSPLHF.

Only a few counts were recorded for this clone. The chain combines TRBV4-2 with TRBJ2-1; 11 bases map to TRBD2. V shed 4 bases, J shed 6 bases, and the junction held 11 bases outside the gene matches. Germline CDR1 is LGHNA and CDR2 is YNFKEQ. This CDR3 has 17 residues. CDR3 loop: CASSPRGSGGAGNEQFF. The CDR3 DNA reads as TGTGCCAGCAGCCCCCGGGGTAGCGGGGGGGCCGGCAATGAGCAGTTCTTC.